This entry lists 2 T cell receptor beta chains sequenced from one sample in a study of T cell repertoires in cytomegalovirus infection. TCRdb independently ran MiXCR on the reads; one entry per CDR3 protein. This sample has around 210,000 distinct CDR3 sequences, with around 6.4% found just once. The sample was PBMCs. These receptor sequences come from a human donor in good health (CMV status not recorded). Some clones in this sample may be carry-over from other donors' samples.

The chain carries TRBV28 and TRBJ1-5; D unresolved. There are 12 residues in the CDR3. From germline, CDR1 is MDHEN and CDR2 SYDVKM. V lost 3 bases to trimming and J lost 6 bases, with 6 bases between them. CDR3 bases: TGTGCCAGCAGTTTCTTGCTTCAGCCCCAGCATTTT. Amino acids: CASSFLLQPQHF.

This clonotype was picked up many times. The chain recombines TRBV5-6 with TRBJ2-2; D perhaps matches TRBD1 (6 bases). The CDR3 totals 16 residues. V lost 3 bases, J lost 1 base, and 13 bases lay in between. Germline CDR1 and CDR2: SGHDT and YYEEEE. CDR3 protein: CASSWNDRLNTGELFF. The CDR3 nucleotides read TGTGCCAGCAGCTGGAATGACAGGTTGAACACCGGGGAGCTGTTTTTT.